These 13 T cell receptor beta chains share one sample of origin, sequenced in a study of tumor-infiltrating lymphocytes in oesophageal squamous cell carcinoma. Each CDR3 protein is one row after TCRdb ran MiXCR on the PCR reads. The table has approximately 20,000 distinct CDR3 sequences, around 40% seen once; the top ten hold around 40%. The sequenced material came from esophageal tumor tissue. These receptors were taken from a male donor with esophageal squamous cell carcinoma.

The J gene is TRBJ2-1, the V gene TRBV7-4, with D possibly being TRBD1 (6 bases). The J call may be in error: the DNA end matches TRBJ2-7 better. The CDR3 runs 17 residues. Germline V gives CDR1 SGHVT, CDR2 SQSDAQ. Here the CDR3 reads CASSSPPGDGDNNEQYF. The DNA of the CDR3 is TGTGCCAGCAGCTCACCTCCAGGGGATGGGGATAACAATGAGCAGTACTTC.

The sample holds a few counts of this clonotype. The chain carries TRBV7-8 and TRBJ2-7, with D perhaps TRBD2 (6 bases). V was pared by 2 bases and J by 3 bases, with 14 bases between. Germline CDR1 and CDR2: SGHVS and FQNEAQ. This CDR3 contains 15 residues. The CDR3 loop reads CASSLSRRGGYEQYF. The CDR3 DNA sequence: TGTGCCAGCAGCTTAAGTCGGAGGGGTGGCTACGAGCAGTACTTC.

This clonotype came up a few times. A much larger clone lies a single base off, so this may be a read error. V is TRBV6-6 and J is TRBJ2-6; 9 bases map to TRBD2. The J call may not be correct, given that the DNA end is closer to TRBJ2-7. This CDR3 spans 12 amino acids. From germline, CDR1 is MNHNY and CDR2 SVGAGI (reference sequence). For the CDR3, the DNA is TGTGCCAGCAGTCCGCTAGCGGGAGAGCAGTACTTC. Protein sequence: CASSPLAGEQYF.

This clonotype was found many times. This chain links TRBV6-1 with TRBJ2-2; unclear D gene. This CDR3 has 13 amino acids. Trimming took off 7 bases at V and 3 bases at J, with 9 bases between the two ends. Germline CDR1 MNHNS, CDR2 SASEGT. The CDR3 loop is CASIHSYTGELFF. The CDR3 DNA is TGTGCCAGCATTCACTCGTACACCGGGGAGCTGTTTTTT.

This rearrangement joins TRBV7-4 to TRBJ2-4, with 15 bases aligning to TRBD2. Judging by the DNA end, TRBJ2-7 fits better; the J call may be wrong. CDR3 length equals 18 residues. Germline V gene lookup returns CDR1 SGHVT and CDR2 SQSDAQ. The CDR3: CASSLPGLAGGVSYEQYF. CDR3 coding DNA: TGTGCCAGCAGCCTACCGGGACTAGCGGGAGGCGTCTCCTACGAGCAGTACTTC.

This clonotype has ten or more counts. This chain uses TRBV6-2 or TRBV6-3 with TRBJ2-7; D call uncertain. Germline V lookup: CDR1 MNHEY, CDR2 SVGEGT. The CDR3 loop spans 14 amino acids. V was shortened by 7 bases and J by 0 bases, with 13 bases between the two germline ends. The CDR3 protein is CASTRPASSYEQYF. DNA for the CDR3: TGTGCCAGCACCAGACCTGCCAGCTCCTACGAGCAGTACTTC.

CDR3 DNA sequence: TGTGCCAGCAGCTTAGATGGGACAAGCAAATCCTACGAGCAGTACTTC. It specifies CASSLDGTSKSYEQYF. The chain joins TRBV7-2 to TRBJ2-5, with D perhaps matching TRBD1 (6 bases). The DNA end lines up better with TRBJ2-7; the J call may be wrong. The CDR3 sequence is 16 residues long. Germline V gives CDR1 SGHTA, CDR2 FQGNSA.

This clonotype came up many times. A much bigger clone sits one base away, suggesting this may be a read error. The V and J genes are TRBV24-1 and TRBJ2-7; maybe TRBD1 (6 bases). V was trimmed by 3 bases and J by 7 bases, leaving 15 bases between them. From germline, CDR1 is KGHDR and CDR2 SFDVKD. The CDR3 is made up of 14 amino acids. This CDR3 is CATSDKGTLNEQYF. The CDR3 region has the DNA TGTGCCACCAGTGATAAAGGGACACTTAATGAGCAGTACTTC.

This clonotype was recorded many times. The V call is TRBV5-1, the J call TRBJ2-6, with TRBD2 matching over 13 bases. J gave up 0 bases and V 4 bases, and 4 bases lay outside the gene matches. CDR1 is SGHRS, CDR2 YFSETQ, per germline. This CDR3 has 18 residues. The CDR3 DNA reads TGCGCCAGCAGCCCGGGACTAGCGGGAAGCTCTGGGGCCAACGTCCTGACTTTC. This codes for CASSPGLAGSSGANVLTF.

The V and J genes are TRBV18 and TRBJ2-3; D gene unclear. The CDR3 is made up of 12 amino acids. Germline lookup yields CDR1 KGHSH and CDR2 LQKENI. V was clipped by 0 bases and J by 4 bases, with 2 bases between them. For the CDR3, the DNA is TGTGCCAGCTCACCACCTTCAGATACGCAGTATTTT. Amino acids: CASSPPSDTQYF.

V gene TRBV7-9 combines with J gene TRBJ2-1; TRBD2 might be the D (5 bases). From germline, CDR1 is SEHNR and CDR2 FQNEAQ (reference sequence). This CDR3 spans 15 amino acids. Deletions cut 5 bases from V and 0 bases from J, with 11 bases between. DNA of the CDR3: TGTGCCAGCAGCCCCGCGGGCTTCTCCTACAATGAGCAGTTCTTC. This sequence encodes CASSPAGFSYNEQFF.

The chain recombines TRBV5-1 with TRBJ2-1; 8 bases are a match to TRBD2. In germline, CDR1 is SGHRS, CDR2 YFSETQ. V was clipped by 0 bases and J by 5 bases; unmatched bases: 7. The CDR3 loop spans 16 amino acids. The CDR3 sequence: CASSLAVAGRNNEQFF. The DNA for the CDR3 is TGCGCCAGCAGCTTGGCCGTAGCGGGGAGAAACAATGAGCAGTTCTTC.

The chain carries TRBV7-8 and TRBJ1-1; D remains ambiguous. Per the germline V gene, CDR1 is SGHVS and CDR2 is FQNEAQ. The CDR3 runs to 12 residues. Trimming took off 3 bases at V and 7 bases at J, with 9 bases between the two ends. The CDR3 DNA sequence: TGTGCCAGCAGCTTTTCGGCCAGTGAAGCTTTCTTT. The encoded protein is CASSFSASEAFF.